A selection of T cell receptor beta chains follows, all from one sample in a study of blood T cell repertoires in COVID-19. The table came from immunoSEQ multiplex PCR; TCRdb's copy has only in-frame clones and leaves some out. The sample holds roughly 59,000 clones, roughly 80% seen once. The sample was peripheral blood. These receptors all come from a human donor in a cohort sampled during active COVID-19. CDR3s include the opening cysteine and the closing phenylalanine or tryptophan. D genes are given only for firm matches. Rows give clone size only sometimes, using once, few, many, or a class for an expanded clone.

clone_size j_call d_call v_call cdr3_nt cdr3_aa
. TRBJ1-2 . TRBV5-6 TGTGCCAGCAGCTTGATAACTGCATTCTATGGCTACACCTTC CASSLITAFYGYTF
. TRBJ1-2 . TRBV28 TGTGCCAGCAGTTCCGACAGAGTATATGGCTACACCTTC CASSSDRVYGYTF
. TRBJ2-3 TRBD2 TRBV25-1 TGTGCCAGCAGTAGGAGCGGGAGGGCCTCAGATACGCAGTATTTT CASSRSGRASDTQYF
. TRBJ2-7 . TRBV12-3/TRBV12-4 TGTGCCAGCTCGGGAAGATACGAGCAGTACTTC CASSGRYEQYF
once TRBJ1-1 . TRBV5-1 TGCGCCAGCAGCAAACAACCAGGGGACACTGAAGCTTTCTTT CASSKQPGDTEAFF
. TRBJ2-2 TRBD2 TRBV4-3 TGCGCCAGCAGCCAGACTAGCGGTACGAACACCGGGGAGCTGTTTTTT CASSQTSGTNTGELFF
. TRBJ1-4 TRBD1 TRBV15 TGTGCCACCAGCAGGCCGGGACAGGGGGCGCAAGGAGAAAAACTGTTTTTT CATSRPGQGAQGEKLFF
once TRBJ2-3 TRBD2 TRBV7-2 TGTGCCAGCAGCTTCTCTAGCGGGAGTGGCGATACGCAGTATTTT CASSFSSGSGDTQYF
. TRBJ1-4 . TRBV18 TGTGCCAGCTCATCTGGGGGCAAGGGTGAAAAACTGTTTTTT CASSSGGKGEKLFF
few TRBJ2-7 . TRBV7-3 TGTGCCAGCTCGGTTTCCTACGAGCAGTACTTC CASSVSYEQYF
. TRBJ2-1 TRBD2 TRBV7-6 TGTGCCAGCAGCTTGGGGGGGAAGGGACTAGCGGGAGTTTATGAGCAGTTCTTC CASSLGGKGLAGVYEQFF
. TRBJ2-1 . TRBV15 TGTGCCACCAGCAGCGGGGAGCGACCCTACAATGAGCAGTTCTTC CATSSGERPYNEQFF
once TRBJ2-1 . TRBV7-9 TGTGCCAGCAGCTTCAAGGGGGGGTTCGGCAATGAGCAGTTCTTC CASSFKGGFGNEQFF
. TRBJ2-1 TRBD2 TRBV11-2 TGTGCCAGCAGCTTCGTCGAAATAGCGGGAGGGTACAATGAGCAGTTCTTC CASSFVEIAGGYNEQFF
. TRBJ2-1 . TRBV6-5 TGTGCCAGCGCTATCCATCGGGCGGAGGGAAATGAGCAGTTCTTC CASAIHRAEGNEQFF
. TRBJ1-6 TRBD1 TRBV5-5 TGTGCCAGCAGGTATTGGACAGGGAAGGCCAATTCACCCCTCCACTTT CASRYWTGKANSPLHF
once TRBJ1-3 . TRBV4-3 TGCGCCAGCAGCCAAGAAGGCCCCCCGCGGGGTTCTGGAAACACCATATATTTT CASSQEGPPRGSGNTIYF
. TRBJ1-6 TRBD1 TRBV11-3 TGTGCCAGCAGCTTCACGACAGGGGGCTTTTCTAATAATTCACCCCTCCACTTT CASSFTTGGFSNNSPLHF
. TRBJ1-5 TRBD1 TRBV24-1 TGTGCCACCAGTGATTTGACAGGGGGCGTTCAGCCCCAGCATTTT CATSDLTGGVQPQHF
. TRBJ1-4 TRBD1 TRBV4-3 TGCGCCAGCAGCCAGCTTCCGGGACAGGGGGATGAAAAACTGTTTTTT CASSQLPGQGDEKLFF
few TRBJ1-5 . TRBV28 TGTGCCAGCAGATCCTCCCGAAGGGGCCGCCTCAATCAGCCCCAGCATTTT CASRSSRRGRLNQPQHF
. TRBJ2-3 . TRBV28 TGTGCCAGCAGTTTAGTCAGGGGTAGCACAGATACGCAGTATTTT CASSLVRGSTDTQYF
. TRBJ1-1 TRBD1 TRBV18 TGTGCCAGCTCACAGACAGGGGGCGGATTGATCACTGAAGCTTTCTTT CASSQTGGGLITEAFF
. TRBJ2-3 TRBD1 TRBV19 TGTGCCAGTAGGGACAGGGGGCATTCAGATACGCAGTATTTT CASRDRGHSDTQYF
once TRBJ1-2 . TRBV18 TGTGCCAGCTCACCAAACCCGAGGCAGATCTTCTATGGCTACACCTTC CASSPNPRQIFYGYTF
. TRBJ1-1 TRBD1 TRBV30 TGTGCCTGGAGCCCTGGGACAGGGGGCTGGAACACTGAAGCTTTCTTT CAWSPGTGGWNTEAFF
. TRBJ1-4 TRBD1 TRBV15 TGTGCCACCAGACGGGACAGGACTAATGAAAAACTGTTTTTT CATRRDRTNEKLFF
. TRBJ2-7 TRBD2 TRBV19 TGTGCCAGTAGTAGCCAAGGGACTAGCGGAATCTACGAGCAGTACTTC CASSSQGTSGIYEQYF
few TRBJ1-3 . TRBV7-2 TGTGCCAGCAGCCCCCGCGGAGGGCCGGACGGAAACACCATATATTTT CASSPRGGPDGNTIYF
medium-sized TRBJ2-1 . TRBV5-8 TGTGCCAGCAGCTTGTATAGCTCCTACAATGAGCAGTTCTTC CASSLYSSYNEQFF
. TRBJ2-7 TRBD1 TRBV5-4 TGTGCCAGCAGCTTGTCCGGGACAGGGAGCTCCTACGAGCAGTACTTC CASSLSGTGSSYEQYF
. TRBJ2-5 TRBD2 TRBV10-3 TGTGCCATCAGTGAAGGACTAGCGGGAGGTCGAGAGACCCAGTACTTC CAISEGLAGGRETQYF
. TRBJ2-5 TRBD1 TRBV19 TGTGCCAGTAGCCACCACCCGGGGACAGGGGGCTGGGAGACCCAGTACTTC CASSHHPGTGGWETQYF
. TRBJ2-7 TRBD1 TRBV19 TGTGCCTCGGGGACAGGATATGAGCAGTACTTC CASGTGYEQYF
once TRBJ2-5 . TRBV30 TGTGCCTGGAGAACACAGTCTGGGACCCAGTACTTC CAWRTQSGTQYF
few TRBJ2-2 TRBD2 TRBV18 TGTGCCAGCTCACCACCGATCCTAGCGGGAACCCACACCGGGGAGCTGTTTTTT CASSPPILAGTHTGELFF
. TRBJ2-7 TRBD2 TRBV7-2 TGTGCCAGCAGCTCCCTAGCGGGAGTCTACGAGCAGTACTTC CASSSLAGVYEQYF
. TRBJ1-2 . TRBV11-1 TGTGCCAGCAGCCAAGGGGAATGGTTTAACTATGGCTACACCTTC CASSQGEWFNYGYTF
. TRBJ1-2 TRBD1 TRBV18 TGTGCCAGCTCACCCTACCCGGACAGGGGAGATGGCTACACCTTC CASSPYPDRGDGYTF
once TRBJ1-6 . TRBV4-2 TGTGCCAGCAGCGCCTCGGGCTCCTATAATTCACCCCTCCACTTT CASSASGSYNSPLHF
. TRBJ2-1 TRBD1 TRBV7-2 TGTGCCAGCAGCATGGGACAGGGAAACAATGAGCAGTTCTTC CASSMGQGNNEQFF
many TRBJ2-2 . TRBV27 TGTGCCAGCAGCCCCGGCGGGTCAGGTGTTACCGGGGAGCTGTTTTTT CASSPGGSGVTGELFF